This TCR beta chain was recorded in a study of blood T cell repertoires in COVID-19. On the study more broadly: COVID-19 samples from acute and convalescent phases originated in the United States, Italy and Spain. The cDNA or gDNA used as material had been derived from T cells, B-cell-depleted T cells, or PBMCs.

As originally analysed: Quantification of nucleated cells was approximated via reference gene primer amplification. Sequencing used immunoSEQ multiplex PCR; TCRdb keeps in-frame clones, though not all of them. The V and J calls and clone size come from that table; D and trimming were worked out from the DNA. The repertoire holds 180,000 or so clones, with approximately 84% as singletons. The CDR3 is 13 residues long. V dropped 8 bases and J dropped 4; count of bases not matched to a gene: 5. The chain recombines TRBV12-3 or TRBV12-4 with TRBJ2-7, with 10 bases matching TRBD1. The sequenced sample consisted of peripheral blood. This TCR was sampled from a man aged 40-49 years who had recovered from COVID-19. As DNA, the CDR3 is TGTGCCAGCGGTCCGGGACAGGGGTACGAGCAGTACTTC. This encodes CASGPGQGYEQYF.